This entry lists 10 T cell receptor beta chains sequenced from one sample in a study of blood T cell repertoires in COVID-19. Sequencing was performed with immunoSEQ multiplex PCR; in TCRdb, only in-frame clones are kept and a portion is missing. The table has a few hundred thousand clones, approximately 86% seen once. Sequencing was performed on peripheral blood. The receptors come from a woman between 65 and 79 years old with COVID-19, enrolled during active disease.

V gene TRBV23-1 combines with J gene TRBJ1-4; D is unclear. TRBV23-1 is an open reading frame, and its role is uncertain. The CDR3 has 18 residues. The germline V and J ends were trimmed by 0 bases and 0 bases, with 14 bases remaining between them. The CDR3 sequence: CASSQSNIAHATNEKLFF. CDR3 nucleotides: TGCGCCAGCAGTCAATCGAACATCGCCCATGCAACTAATGAAAAACTGTTTTTT.

This chain joins TRBV30 and TRBJ1-3, with 11 bases matching TRBD1. The V gene end was trimmed by 1 base and the J gene end by 4 bases; junction bases not matched to a gene: 18. The length of the CDR3 is 20 residues. In germline, CDR1 is GTSNPN, CDR2 SVGIG (reference sequence). As DNA, the CDR3 is TGTGCCTGGAGTGCCATTACCGGGACAGGGGGAATGGTCTCCGGAAACACCATATATTTT. The encoded protein is CAWSAITGTGGMVSGNTIYF. The variable domain in full, with the rest retrieved from reference TRBV30 and TRBJ1-3, is SQTIHQWPATLVQPVGSPLSLECTVEGTSNPNLYWYRQAAGRGLQLLFYSVGIGQISSEVPQNLSASRPQDRQFILSSKKLLLSDSGFYLCAWSAITGTGGMVSGNTIYFGEGSWLTVV.

A word on this clone: Other nucleotide sequences from this sample produce the same CDR3. The rearrangement uses TRBV9 and TRBJ1-1; no firm D call. Trimming stripped 0 bases from V and 1 base from J, with 7 bases between. Germline assignment: CDR1 SGDLS and CDR2 YYNGEE. The CDR3 covers 14 residues. The CDR3 spells CASSVAGGNTEAFF. CDR3 bases: TGTGCCAGCAGCGTAGCTGGAGGGAACACTGAAGCTTTCTTT.

The rearrangement joins TRBV30 to TRBJ1-2, with 7 positions matching TRBD1. The J segment lost 4 bases and the V segment lost 4 bases, leaving 3 bases of the junction unmatched. The CDR3 sequence is 12 residues long. Germline V gives CDR1 GTSNPN, CDR2 SVGIG (reference sequence). The DNA for the CDR3 is TGTGCCTGGACAGGGGGGCCCTATGGCTACACCTTC. Translating gives CAWTGGPYGYTF.

The chain links TRBV24-1 to TRBJ2-5, with 8 bases that match TRBD1. Germline CDR1 KGHDR, CDR2 SFDVKD. V trimming: 3 bases; J trimming: 5 bases; junction bases outside the gene matches: 7. The CDR3 is 15 amino acids. The CDR3 DNA sequence: TGTGCCACCAGTGATCCCCGGGACAGGATCGAGACCCAGTACTTC. Protein sequence: CATSDPRDRIETQYF.

The V gene is TRBV19, the J gene TRBJ1-1; D remains ambiguous. Trimming took off 2 bases at V and 4 bases at J, with 11 bases between the two ends. Germline-derived CDR1 and CDR2 are LNHDA and SQIVND (reference sequence). The CDR3 length is 14 residues. The CDR3 bases are TGTGCCAGTAGTATATTAGGAGAGGCCACTGAAGCTTTCTTT. Encoded protein: CASSILGEATEAFF.

This clone was observed a few times. This sequence joins TRBV28 and TRBJ2-1; a weak D match, TRBD2 (6 bases). This CDR3 region has 13 residues. Deletions cut 10 bases from V and 4 bases from J, with 14 bases between. Germline CDR1 is MDHEN and CDR2 is SYDVKM. DNA for the CDR3: TGTGCCACCCACAGACGGGGGTACAATGAGCAGTTCTTC. Its translation: CATHRRGYNEQFF.

Only one count was recorded for this clone. V and J are TRBV20-1 and TRBJ2-5; D is unclear. The length of the CDR3 is 15 residues. The ends were cut back, 3 bases at V and 1 base at J, with 15 bases in the middle. Germline-derived CDR1 and CDR2 are DFQATT and SNEGSKA (reference sequence). Here the CDR3 DNA reads TGCAGTGCTAGTCTCCGATCAACAGTCCAAGAGACCCAGTACTTC. As protein: CSASLRSTVQETQYF.

This chain joins TRBV7-2 and TRBJ1-6, with no clear D. The CDR3 has 17 residues. V lost 5 bases to trimming and J lost 3 bases, with 17 bases between them. Per the germline V gene, CDR1 is SGHTA and CDR2 is FQGNSA. The CDR3 protein is CASSPPPLTLYNSPLHF. DNA of the CDR3: TGTGCCAGCAGCCCCCCCCCTCTAACTCTCTATAATTCACCCCTCCACTTT.

The chain couples TRBV9 to TRBJ2-7; 7 positions match TRBD1. This CDR3 is 15 amino acids long. The germline gives CDR1 SGDLS, CDR2 YYNGEE. V shed 0 bases and J 3 bases; nucleotides not matched to a gene: 6. In DNA, the CDR3 is TGTGCCAGCAGCGTAGCCCCCGGGACAGACTACGAGCAGTACTTC. It codes for CASSVAPGTDYEQYF.